What follows are 11 T cell receptor beta chains derived from one specimen sequenced in a study of blood T cell repertoires in COVID-19. The assay was immunoSEQ multiplex PCR, and TCRdb's table has in-frame clones only and misses some. The repertoire holds around 110,000 clones, around 82% seen once, with roughly 4.4% in the top ten. Sequencing was performed on peripheral blood. These receptors came from a human donor in a cohort sampled during active COVID-19.

The chain employs TRBV7-9 and TRBJ2-5; D possibly corresponds to TRBD1 (6 bases). Per the germline V gene, CDR1 is SEHNR and CDR2 is FQNEAQ (reference sequence). The CDR3 length is 13 residues. V lost 8 bases, J lost 2 bases, and 12 bases lay in between. CDR3 sequence: CASQGTSQETQYF. Here the CDR3 DNA reads TGTGCCAGCCAGGGGACATCTCAAGAGACCCAGTACTTC.

The chain uses TRBV4-1 and TRBJ2-1, with 12 nucleotides matching TRBD2. This CDR3 spans 17 amino acids. Looked up from germline, CDR1 is MGHRA and CDR2 is YSYEKL. J lost 8 bases, V lost 4 bases, and 12 bases had no gene match. The CDR3 coding sequence is TGCGCCAGCAGCCGTGCGGGGACTAGCGGGTTAACGGATGAGCAGTTCTTC. Its translation is CASSRAGTSGLTDEQFF.

A single count supports this clone. The gene calls are TRBV2 and TRBJ2-5, with a tentative D call TRBD2 (6 bases). Germline CDR1 and CDR2: SNHLY and FYNNEI. Trimming removed 1 base at V and 5 bases at J, with 20 bases between. The CDR3 loop spans 17 amino acids. The CDR3 DNA reads TGTGCCAGCAGTGAAGGGGTCGGAGGGAGAGTTACCGAGACCCAGTACTTC. It encodes CASSEGVGGRVTETQYF.

This chain joins TRBV7-8 and TRBJ1-5, with D unresolved. Germline lookup yields CDR1 SGHVS and CDR2 FQNEAQ. The CDR3 covers 16 residues. The V end was cut by 5 bases, the J end by 0 bases, with 14 bases between. The CDR3 reads CASSPSRIFSNQPQHF. The CDR3, as DNA: TGTGCCAGCAGCCCTAGCAGGATATTTAGCAATCAGCCCCAGCATTTT.

This clone was seen just once. This sequence joins TRBV5-1 and TRBJ2-1; 12 bases align to TRBD2. V was clipped by 4 bases and J by 4 bases; unmatched bases: 6. Germline CDR1 is SGHRS and CDR2 is YFSETQ. The CDR3 is 16 amino acids. CDR3 residues: CASSVKTSGSYNEQFF. DNA for the CDR3: TGCGCCAGCAGCGTAAAGACTAGCGGGAGTTACAATGAGCAGTTCTTC.

The rearrangement joins TRBV29-1 to TRBJ2-3, with D possibly matching TRBD2 (6 bases). Germline V lookup: CDR1 SQVTM, CDR2 ANQGSEA. V lost 7 bases and J lost 5, with 16 bases in between. CDR3 length equals 13 residues. The CDR3 nucleotides read TGCAGCGCAGGGAGACTAGTCAGAGATACGCAGTATTTT. Protein sequence: CSAGRLVRDTQYF.

This chain connects TRBV28 to TRBJ1-1, with 7 bases lining up with TRBD1. Germline trimming cut 5 bases from V and 5 bases from J; bases unmatched to any gene: 11. The length of the CDR3 is 15 residues. Germline-derived CDR1 and CDR2 are MDHEN and SYDVKM. CDR3 residues: CASSRRQGLGTEAFF. DNA of the CDR3: TGTGCCAGCAGTCGCCGACAGGGTCTAGGGACTGAAGCTTTCTTT.

This chain joins TRBV18 and TRBJ2-1, with 12 bases that match TRBD1. CDR3 length equals 14 residues. V gave up 6 bases and J gave up 8 bases; unmatched junction bases: 5. Germline assignment: CDR1 KGHSH and CDR2 LQKENI. In nucleotides, the CDR3 is TGTGCCAGCTCGGGACAGGGGGCGGTCGATGAGCAGTTCTTC. Protein sequence: CASSGQGAVDEQFF. The complete variable domain, with remaining parts taken from reference TRBV18 and TRBJ2-1, reads NAGVMQNPRHLVRRRGQEARLRCSPMKGHSHVYWYRQLPEEGLKFMVYLQKENIIDESGMPKERFSAEFPKEGPSILRIQQVVRGDSAAYFCASSGQGAVDEQFFGPGTRLTVL.

This clone showed up just once. The chain combines TRBV5-1 with TRBJ2-2; TRBD1 might be the D (5 bases). The germline V gene has CDR1 SGHRS and CDR2 YFSETQ. The V end lost 3 bases, the J end lost 4 bases, and 10 bases lay between the germline ends. This CDR3 spans 14 amino acids. CDR3 sequence (DNA): TGCGCCAGCAGCTCTGGACACCCCACCGGGGAGCTGTTTTTT. Residues: CASSSGHPTGELFF.

On this clone itself: This specimen includes other DNA sequences encoding the same CDR3. The V and J genes are TRBV5-1 and TRBJ1-1, with unresolved D. The CDR3 length is 14 residues. CDR1 is SGHRS and CDR2 is YFSETQ in the germline V gene. V was shortened by 0 bases and J by 1 base, with 7 bases between the two germline ends. The CDR3 is CASSLASENTEAFF. CDR3 nucleotides: TGCGCCAGCAGCTTGGCGAGTGAGAACACTGAAGCTTTCTTT. Supplemented by reference TRBV5-1 and TRBJ1-1, the full variable domain reads KAGVTQTPRYLIKTRGQQVTLSCSPISGHRSVSWYQQTPGQGLQFLFEYFSETQRNKGNFPGRFSGRQFSNSRSEMNVSTLELGDSALYLCASSLASENTEAFFGQGTRLTVV.

J is TRBJ1-1 and V is TRBV30; the D gene is possibly TRBD1 (6 bases). The CDR3 sequence is 13 residues long. Germline loops: CDR1 GTSNPN, CDR2 SVGIG (reference sequence). V was shortened by 5 bases and J by 4 bases, with 14 bases between the two germline ends. CDR3 loop: CAWHRVVVTEAFF. CDR3 DNA: TGTGCCTGGCACAGGGTGGTCGTCACTGAAGCTTTCTTT.